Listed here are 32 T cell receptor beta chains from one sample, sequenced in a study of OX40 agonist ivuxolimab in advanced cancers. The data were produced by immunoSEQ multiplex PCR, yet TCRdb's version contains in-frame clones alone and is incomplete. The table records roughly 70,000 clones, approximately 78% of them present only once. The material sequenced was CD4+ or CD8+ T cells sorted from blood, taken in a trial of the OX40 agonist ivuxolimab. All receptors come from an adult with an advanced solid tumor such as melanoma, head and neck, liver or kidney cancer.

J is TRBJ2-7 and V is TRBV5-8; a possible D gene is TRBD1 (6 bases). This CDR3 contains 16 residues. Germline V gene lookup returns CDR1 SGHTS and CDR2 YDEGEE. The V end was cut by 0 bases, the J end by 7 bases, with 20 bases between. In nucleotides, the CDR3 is TGTGCCAGCAGCTTGGCCCGACAGGCACGTCCCTTGGAGCAGTACTTC. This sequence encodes CASSLARQARPLEQYF. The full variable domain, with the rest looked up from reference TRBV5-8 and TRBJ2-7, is EAGVTQSPTHLIKTRGQQATLRCSPISGHTSVYWYQQALGLGLQFLLWYDEGEERNRGNFPPRFSGRQFPNYSSELNVNALELEDSALYLCASSLARQARPLEQYFGPGTRLTVT.

CDR3 nucleotides: TGTGCCAGCTCACCATCGCGGGGCTCCTACGAGCAGTACGTC. Amino acid sequence: CASSPSRGSYEQYV. The genes are TRBV18 and TRBJ2-7; TRBD2 might be the D (6 bases). V dropped 2 bases and J dropped 0 bases, with 8 bases sitting between them. The CDR3 has 14 residues. The germline V gene encodes CDR1 KGHSH and CDR2 LQKENI.

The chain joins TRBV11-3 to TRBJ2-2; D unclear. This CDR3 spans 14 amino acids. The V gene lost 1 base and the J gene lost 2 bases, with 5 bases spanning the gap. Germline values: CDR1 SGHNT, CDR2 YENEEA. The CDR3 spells CASSLGANTGELFF. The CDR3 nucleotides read TGTGCCAGCAGCTTAGGAGCTAACACCGGGGAGCTGTTTTTT.

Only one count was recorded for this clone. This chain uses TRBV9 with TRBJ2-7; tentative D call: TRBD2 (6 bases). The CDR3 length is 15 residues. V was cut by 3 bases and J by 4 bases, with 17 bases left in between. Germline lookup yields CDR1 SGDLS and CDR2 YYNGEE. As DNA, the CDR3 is TGTGCCAGCAGCGACGGCGGGCGGGGAGATTACGAGCAGTACGTC. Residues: CASSDGGRGDYEQYV.

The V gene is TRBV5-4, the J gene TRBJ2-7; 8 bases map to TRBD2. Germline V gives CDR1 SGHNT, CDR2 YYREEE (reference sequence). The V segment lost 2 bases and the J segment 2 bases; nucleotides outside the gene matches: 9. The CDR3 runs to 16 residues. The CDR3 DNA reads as TGTGCCAGCAGCTTAGGTGTCGGGACTAGGGCCTACGAGCAGTACTTC. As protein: CASSLGVGTRAYEQYF.

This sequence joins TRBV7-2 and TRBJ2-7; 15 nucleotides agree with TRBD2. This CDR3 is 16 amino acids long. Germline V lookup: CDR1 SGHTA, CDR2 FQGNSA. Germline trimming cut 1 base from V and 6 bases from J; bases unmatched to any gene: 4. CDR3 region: CASSLGTSGRGAEQYF. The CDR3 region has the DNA TGTGCCAGCAGCTTAGGGACTAGCGGGAGGGGGGCCGAGCAGTACTTC.

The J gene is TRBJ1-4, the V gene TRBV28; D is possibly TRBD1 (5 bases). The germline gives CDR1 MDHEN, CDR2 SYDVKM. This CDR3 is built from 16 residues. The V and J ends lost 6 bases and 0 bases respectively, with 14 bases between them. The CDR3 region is CASSSAGGATNEKLFF. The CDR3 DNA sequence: TGTGCCAGCAGCTCTGCGGGGGGTGCAACTAATGAAAAACTGTTTTTT.

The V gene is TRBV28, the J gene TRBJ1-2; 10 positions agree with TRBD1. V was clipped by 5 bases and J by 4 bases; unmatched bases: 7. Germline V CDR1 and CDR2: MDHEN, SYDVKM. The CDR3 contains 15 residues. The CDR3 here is CASSPGTGVFYGYTF. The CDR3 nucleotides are TGTGCCAGCAGTCCCGGGACAGGGGTCTTCTATGGCTACACCTTC.

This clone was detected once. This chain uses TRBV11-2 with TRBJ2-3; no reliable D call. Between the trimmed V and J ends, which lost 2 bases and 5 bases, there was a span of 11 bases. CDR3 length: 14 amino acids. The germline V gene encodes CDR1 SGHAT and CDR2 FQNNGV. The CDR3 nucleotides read TGTGCCAGCAGCTTACGGCCTTCAGTAGATACGCAGTATTTT. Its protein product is CASSLRPSVDTQYF.

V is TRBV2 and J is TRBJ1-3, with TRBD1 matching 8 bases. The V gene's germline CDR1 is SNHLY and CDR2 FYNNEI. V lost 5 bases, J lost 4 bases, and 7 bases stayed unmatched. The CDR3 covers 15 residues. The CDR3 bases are TGTGCCAGCAGTAGGGGACAGGCCCGCGGAAACACCATATATTTT. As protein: CASSRGQARGNTIYF. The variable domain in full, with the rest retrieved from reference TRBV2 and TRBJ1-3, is EPEVTQTPSHQVTQMGQEVILRCVPISNHLYFYWYRQILGQKVEFLVSFYNNEISEKSEIFDDQFSVERPDGSNFTLKIRSTKLEDSAMYFCASSRGQARGNTIYFGEGSWLTVV.

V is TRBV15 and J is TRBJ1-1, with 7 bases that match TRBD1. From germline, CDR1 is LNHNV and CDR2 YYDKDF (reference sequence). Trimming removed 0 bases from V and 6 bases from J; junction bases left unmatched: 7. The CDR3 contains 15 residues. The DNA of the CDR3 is TGTGCCACCAGCAGAGATCTTTTAGGGACAGCTGAAGCTTTCTTT. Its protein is CATSRDLLGTAEAFF.

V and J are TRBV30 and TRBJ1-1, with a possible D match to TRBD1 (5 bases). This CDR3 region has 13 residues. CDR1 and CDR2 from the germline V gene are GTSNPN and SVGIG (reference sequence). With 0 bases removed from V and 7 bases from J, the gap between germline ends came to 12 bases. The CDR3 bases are TGTGCCTGGAGTGTCGGGACGGCAATTGAAGCTTTCTTT. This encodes CAWSVGTAIEAFF.

CDR3 amino acids: CASRQRVYTEAFF. The CDR3 DNA is TGTGCCAGCAGACAACGGGTCTACACTGAAGCTTTCTTT. The gene calls are TRBV6-5 and TRBJ1-1, with unresolved D. Germline-derived CDR1 and CDR2 are MNHEY and SVGAGI. The V gene lost 6 bases and the J gene lost 3 bases, with 11 bases spanning the gap. The CDR3 totals 13 residues.

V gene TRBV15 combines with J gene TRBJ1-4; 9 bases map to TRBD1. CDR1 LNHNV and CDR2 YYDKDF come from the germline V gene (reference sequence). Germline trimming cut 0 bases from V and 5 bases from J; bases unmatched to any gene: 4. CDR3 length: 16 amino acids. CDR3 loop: CATSRDVGQGNEKLFF. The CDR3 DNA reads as TGTGCCACCAGCAGAGATGTAGGACAGGGGAATGAAAAACTGTTTTTT.

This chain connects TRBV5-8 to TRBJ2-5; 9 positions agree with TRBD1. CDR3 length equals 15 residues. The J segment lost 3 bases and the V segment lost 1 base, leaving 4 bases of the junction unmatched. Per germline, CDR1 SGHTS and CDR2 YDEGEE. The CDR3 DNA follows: TGTGCCAGCAGCTTGCACGACAGGGGGGAAGAGACCCAGTACTTC. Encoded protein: CASSLHDRGEETQYF.

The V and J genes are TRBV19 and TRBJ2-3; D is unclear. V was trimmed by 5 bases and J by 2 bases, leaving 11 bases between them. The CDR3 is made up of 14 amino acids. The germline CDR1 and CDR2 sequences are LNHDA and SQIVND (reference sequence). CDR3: CASSEGPNTDTQYF. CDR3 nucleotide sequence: TGTGCCAGTAGTGAAGGGCCAAACACAGATACGCAGTATTTT.

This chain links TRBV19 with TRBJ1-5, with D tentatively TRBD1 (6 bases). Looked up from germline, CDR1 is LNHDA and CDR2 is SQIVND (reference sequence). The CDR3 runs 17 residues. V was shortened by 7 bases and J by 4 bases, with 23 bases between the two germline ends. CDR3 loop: CASNSPQGGGVNQPQHF. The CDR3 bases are TGTGCCAGTAATTCCCCACAGGGCGGAGGGGTAAATCAGCCCCAGCATTTT.

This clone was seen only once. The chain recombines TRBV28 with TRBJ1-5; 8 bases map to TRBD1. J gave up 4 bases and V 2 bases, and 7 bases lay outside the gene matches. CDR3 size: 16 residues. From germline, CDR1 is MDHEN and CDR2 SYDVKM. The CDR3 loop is CASSLPGQGLNQPQHF. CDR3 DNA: TGTGCCAGCAGTTTACCCGGACAGGGACTGAATCAGCCCCAGCATTTT.

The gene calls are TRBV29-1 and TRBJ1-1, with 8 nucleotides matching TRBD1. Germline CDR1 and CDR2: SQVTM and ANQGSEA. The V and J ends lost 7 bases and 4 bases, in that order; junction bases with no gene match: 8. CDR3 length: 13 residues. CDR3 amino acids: CSARQGSATEAFF. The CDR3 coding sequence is TGCAGCGCGAGACAGGGGTCGGCCACTGAAGCTTTCTTT.

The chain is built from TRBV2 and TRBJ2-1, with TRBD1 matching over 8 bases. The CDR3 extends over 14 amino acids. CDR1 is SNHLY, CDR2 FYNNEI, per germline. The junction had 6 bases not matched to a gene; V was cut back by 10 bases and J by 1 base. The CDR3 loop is CANKQGASYNEQFF. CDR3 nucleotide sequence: TGTGCCAACAAGCAGGGGGCGTCCTACAATGAGCAGTTCTTC.

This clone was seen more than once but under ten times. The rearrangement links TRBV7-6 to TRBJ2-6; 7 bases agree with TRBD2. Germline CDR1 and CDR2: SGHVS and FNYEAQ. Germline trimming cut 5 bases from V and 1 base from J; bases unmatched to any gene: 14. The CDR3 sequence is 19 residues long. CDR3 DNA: TGTGCCAGCAGCGCCTATGCGGGGACTATCGGGTCTGGGGCCAACGTCCTGACTTTC. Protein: CASSAYAGTIGSGANVLTF.

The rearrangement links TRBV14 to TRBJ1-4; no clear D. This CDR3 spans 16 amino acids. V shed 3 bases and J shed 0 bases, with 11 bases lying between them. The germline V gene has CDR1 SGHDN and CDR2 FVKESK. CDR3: CASSHTSTATNEKLFF. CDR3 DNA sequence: TGTGCCAGCAGCCATACCAGTACGGCAACTAATGAAAAACTGTTTTTT. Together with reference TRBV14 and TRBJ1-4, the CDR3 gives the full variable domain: EAGVTQFPSHSVIEKGQTVTLRCDPISGHDNLYWYRRVMGKEIKFLLHFVKESKQDESGMPNNRFLAERTGGTYSTLKVQPAELEDSGVYFCASSHTSTATNEKLFFGSGTQLSVL.

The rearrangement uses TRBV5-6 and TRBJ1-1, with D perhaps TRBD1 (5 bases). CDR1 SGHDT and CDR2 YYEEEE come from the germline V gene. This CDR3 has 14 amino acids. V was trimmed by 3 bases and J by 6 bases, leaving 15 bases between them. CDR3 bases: TGTGCCAGCAGCTCGAGAGGGGCTTACGCTGAAGCTTTCTTT. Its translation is CASSSRGAYAEAFF.

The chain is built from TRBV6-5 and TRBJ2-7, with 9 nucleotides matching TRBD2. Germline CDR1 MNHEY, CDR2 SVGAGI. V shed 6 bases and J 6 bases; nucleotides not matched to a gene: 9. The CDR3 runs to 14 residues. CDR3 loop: CASRRGSGSSEQYF. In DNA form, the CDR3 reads TGTGCCAGCAGGAGGGGTAGCGGGAGCTCCGAGCAGTACTTC.

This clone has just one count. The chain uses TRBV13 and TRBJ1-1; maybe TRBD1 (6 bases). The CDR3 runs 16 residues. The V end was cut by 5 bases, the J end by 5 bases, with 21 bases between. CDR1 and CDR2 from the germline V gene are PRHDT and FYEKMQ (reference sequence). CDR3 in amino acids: CASSRTGGALWTEAFF. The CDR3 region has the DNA TGTGCCAGCAGCCGGACGGGGGGCGCATTATGGACTGAAGCTTTCTTT. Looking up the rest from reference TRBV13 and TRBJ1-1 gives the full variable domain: AAGVIQSPRHLIKEKRETATLKCYPIPRHDTVYWYQQGPGQDPQFLISFYEKMQSDKGSIPDRFSAQQFSDYHSELNMSSLELGDSALYFCASSRTGGALWTEAFFGQGTRLTVV.

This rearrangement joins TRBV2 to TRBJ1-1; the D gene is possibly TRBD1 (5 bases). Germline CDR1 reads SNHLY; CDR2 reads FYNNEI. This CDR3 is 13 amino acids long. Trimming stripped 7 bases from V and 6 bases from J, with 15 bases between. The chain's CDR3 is CASNAGKRAEAFF. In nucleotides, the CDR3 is TGTGCCAGCAATGCAGGGAAAAGAGCTGAAGCTTTCTTT.

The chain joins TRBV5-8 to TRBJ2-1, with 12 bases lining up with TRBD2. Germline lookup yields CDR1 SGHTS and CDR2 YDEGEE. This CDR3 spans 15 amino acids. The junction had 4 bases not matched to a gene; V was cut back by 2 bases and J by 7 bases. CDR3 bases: TGTGCCAGCAGCTTCCGACTAGCGGGAGCTAATGAGCAGTTCTTC. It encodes CASSFRLAGANEQFF. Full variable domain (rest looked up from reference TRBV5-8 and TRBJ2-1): EAGVTQSPTHLIKTRGQQATLRCSPISGHTSVYWYQQALGLGLQFLLWYDEGEERNRGNFPPRFSGRQFPNYSSELNVNALELEDSALYLCASSFRLAGANEQFFGPGTRLTVL.

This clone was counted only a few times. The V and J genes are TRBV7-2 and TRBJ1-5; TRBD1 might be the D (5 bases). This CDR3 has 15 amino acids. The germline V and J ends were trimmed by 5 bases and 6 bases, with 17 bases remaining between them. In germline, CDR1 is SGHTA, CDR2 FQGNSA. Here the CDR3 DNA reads TGTGCCAGCAGCCCCTCGTATGGCAGGGCTCAGCCCCAGCATTTT. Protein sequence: CASSPSYGRAQPQHF.

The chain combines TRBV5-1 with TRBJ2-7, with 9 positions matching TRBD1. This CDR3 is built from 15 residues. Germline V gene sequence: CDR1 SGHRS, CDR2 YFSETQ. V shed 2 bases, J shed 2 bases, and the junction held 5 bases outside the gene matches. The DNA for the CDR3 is TGCGCCAGCAGCTTAGAACAGGGGGCGACCTACGAGCAGTACTTC. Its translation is CASSLEQGATYEQYF.

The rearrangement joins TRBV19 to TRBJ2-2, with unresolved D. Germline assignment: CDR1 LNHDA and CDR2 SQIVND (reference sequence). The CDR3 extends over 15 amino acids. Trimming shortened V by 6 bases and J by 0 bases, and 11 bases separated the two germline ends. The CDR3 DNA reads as TGTGCCAGTAGCCGCGGAACGACGAACACCGGGGAGCTGTTTTTT. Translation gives CASSRGTTNTGELFF.

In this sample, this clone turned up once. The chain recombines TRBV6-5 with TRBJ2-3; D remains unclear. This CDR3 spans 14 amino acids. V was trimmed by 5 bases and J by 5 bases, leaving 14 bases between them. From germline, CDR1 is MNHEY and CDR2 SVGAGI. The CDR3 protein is CASSQGPAQDTQYF. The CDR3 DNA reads TGTGCCAGCAGTCAAGGCCCAGCGCAAGATACGCAGTATTTT.

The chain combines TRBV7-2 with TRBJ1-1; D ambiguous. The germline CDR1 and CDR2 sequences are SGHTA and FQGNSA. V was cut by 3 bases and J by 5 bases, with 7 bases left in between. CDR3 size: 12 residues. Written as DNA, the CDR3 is TGTGCCAGCAGCTTCCTCAGGACTGAAGCTTTCTTT. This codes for CASSFLRTEAFF.